This T cell receptor (beta chain) was profiled in a study of early T cells in non-severe SARS-CoV-2 infection. Germline V lookup: CDR1 SNHLY, CDR2 FYNNEI. This CDR3 has 14 amino acids. The ends were cut back, 8 bases at V and 2 bases at J, with 16 bases in the middle. Researchers tagged individual cDNA molecules with unique molecular identifiers. TCRdb re-derived calls from the 5' RACE reads in MiXCR, one entry per CDR3 protein. The sample has some 38,000 distinct CDR3 sequences; 5.5% are singletons. Here the sequenced sample was whole blood, taken at baseline. This sequence joins TRBV2 and TRBJ2-7; D possibly uses TRBD1 or TRBD2 (5 bases each). The sequence came from an adult who was a healthcare worker with PCR-confirmed SARS-CoV-2 infection or an uninfected control (not recorded which). This CDR3 reads CASVLGTATYEQYF. Written as DNA, the CDR3 is TGTGCCAGCGTGCTCGGGACCGCTACCTACGAGCAGTACTTC.